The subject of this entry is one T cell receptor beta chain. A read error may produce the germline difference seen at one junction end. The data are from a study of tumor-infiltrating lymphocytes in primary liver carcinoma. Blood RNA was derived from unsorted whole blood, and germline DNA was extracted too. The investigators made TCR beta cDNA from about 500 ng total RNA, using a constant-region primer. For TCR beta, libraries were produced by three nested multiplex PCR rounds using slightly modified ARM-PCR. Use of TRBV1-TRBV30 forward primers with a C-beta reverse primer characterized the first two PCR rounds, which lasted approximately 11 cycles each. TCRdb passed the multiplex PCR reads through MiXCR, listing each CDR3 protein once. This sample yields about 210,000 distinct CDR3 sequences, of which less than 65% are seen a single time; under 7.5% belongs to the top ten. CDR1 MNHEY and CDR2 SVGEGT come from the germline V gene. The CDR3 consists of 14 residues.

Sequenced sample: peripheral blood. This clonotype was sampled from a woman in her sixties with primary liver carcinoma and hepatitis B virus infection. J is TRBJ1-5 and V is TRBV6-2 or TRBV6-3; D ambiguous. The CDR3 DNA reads TGTTCCAGCAGATCCCCCGACACAAATCAGCCCCAGCATTTT. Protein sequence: CSSRSPDTNQPQHF.